A selection of T cell receptor beta chains follows, all from one sample in a study of tumor-infiltrating lymphocytes in oesophageal squamous cell carcinoma. TCRdb independently ran MiXCR on the PCR reads; one entry per CDR3 protein. The table records roughly 16,000 distinct CDR3 sequences, 40% to 55% of them present only once. What was sequenced was esophageal tumor tissue. These receptors all stem from a male donor with esophageal squamous cell carcinoma. Each CDR3 is given with its conserved first and last residue. The order of the fields is J gene, D gene, V gene, clone size, CDR3 protein, CDR3 DNA. The D gene is left open where the match is weak. Size is omitted from some rows. Given values are once, few, many or a class for expanded clones.

J gene: TRBJ1-1
D gene: -
V gene: TRBV7-6
clone size: -
CDR3 protein: CASSLGTGNLEAFF
CDR3 DNA: TGTGCCAGCAGCTTAGGAACGGGGAACCTTGAAGCTTTCTTT

J gene: TRBJ1-5
D gene: TRBD1
V gene: TRBV28
clone size: many
CDR3 protein: CAGRGRENQPQHF
CDR3 DNA: TGTGCGGGCAGGGGGCGAGAGAATCAGCCCCAGCATTTT

J gene: TRBJ1-1
D gene: TRBD1
V gene: TRBV7-2
clone size: -
CDR3 protein: CASNRDRVTEAFF
CDR3 DNA: TGTGCCAGCAATAGGGACAGGGTGACTGAAGCTTTCTTT

J gene: TRBJ2-5
D gene: -
V gene: TRBV7-3
clone size: -
CDR3 protein: CASSLTYGVREQYF
CDR3 DNA: TGTGCCAGCAGCTTAACGTACGGGGTAAGGGAGCAGTACTTC

J gene: TRBJ2-5
D gene: TRBD1
V gene: TRBV24-1
clone size: -
CDR3 protein: CATSATGQGQETQYF
CDR3 DNA: TGTGCCACCAGTGCGACGGGACAGGGGCAAGAGACCCAGTACTTC

J gene: TRBJ2-7
D gene: -
V gene: TRBV7-2
clone size: once
CDR3 protein: CASSSSGRGNEQYF
CDR3 DNA: TGTGCCAGCAGCTCATCGGGGAGGGGGAATGAGCAGTACTTC

J gene: TRBJ1-5
D gene: -
V gene: TRBV28
clone size: -
CDR3 protein: CASKAEGTSNQPQHF
CDR3 DNA: TGTGCCAGCAAAGCGGAGGGGACGAGCAATCAGCCCCAGCATTTT

J gene: TRBJ2-5
D gene: TRBD2
V gene: TRBV7-7
clone size: medium-sized
CDR3 protein: CASSLTSGGETQYF
CDR3 DNA: TGTGCTAGCAGCTTGACTAGCGGGGGAGAGACCCAGTACTTC

J gene: TRBJ2-5
D gene: TRBD1
V gene: TRBV6-1
clone size: -
CDR3 protein: CASSPGQRQETQYF
CDR3 DNA: TGTGCCAGCAGTCCGGGACAGCGGCAAGAGACCCAGTACTTC

J gene: TRBJ2-6
D gene: -
V gene: TRBV6-6
clone size: -
CDR3 protein: CASRGQSSGANVVTF
CDR3 DNA: TGTGCCAGCAGGGGTCAATCTTCTGGGGCCAACGTCGTGACTTTC

J gene: TRBJ2-1
D gene: TRBD1
V gene: TRBV7-7
clone size: -
CDR3 protein: CASSLGQAGSPLHF
CDR3 DNA: TGTGCTAGCAGCTTAGGACAGGCCGGGTCACCCCTCCACTTC

J gene: TRBJ2-7
D gene: TRBD1
V gene: TRBV6-5
clone size: -
CDR3 protein: CASRTGTGGNEQYF
CDR3 DNA: TGTGCCAGCAGGACCGGGACAGGGGGAAACGAGCAGTACTTC

J gene: TRBJ1-4
D gene: -
V gene: TRBV7-2
clone size: -
CDR3 protein: CASSLDSVNEKLFF
CDR3 DNA: TGTGCCAGCAGCTTGGACAGCGTAAATGAAAAACTGTTTTTT

J gene: TRBJ2-2
D gene: TRBD1
V gene: TRBV7-6
clone size: -
CDR3 protein: CASSLAGRGFTGELFF
CDR3 DNA: TGTGCCAGCAGCTTAGCTGGCAGGGGGTTTACCGGGGAGCTGTTTTTT

J gene: TRBJ2-3
D gene: TRBD2
V gene: TRBV7-2
clone size: few
CDR3 protein: CASSLEYGLAGDTDTQYF
CDR3 DNA: TGTGCCAGCAGCTTAGAGTATGGGCTAGCGGGGGACACAGATACGCAGTATTTT

J gene: TRBJ2-2
D gene: TRBD2
V gene: TRBV28
clone size: many
CDR3 protein: CASSISGRRTGELFF
CDR3 DNA: TGTGCCAGCAGTATTAGCGGGAGGCGGACCGGGGAGCTGTTTTTT

J gene: TRBJ2-1
D gene: -
V gene: TRBV28
clone size: -
CDR3 protein: CASSPLYNEQFF
CDR3 DNA: TGTGCCAGCAGTCCCCTCTACAATGAGCAGTTCTTC

J gene: TRBJ2-1
D gene: -
V gene: TRBV7-3
clone size: -
CDR3 protein: CASSLQGGPDEQFF
CDR3 DNA: TGTGCCAGCAGCTTACAGGGGGGTCCCGATGAGCAGTTCTTC

J gene: TRBJ2-1
D gene: TRBD2
V gene: TRBV5-6
clone size: many
CDR3 protein: CASSLERTSGRNEQFF
CDR3 DNA: TGTGCCAGCAGCTTGGAACGGACTAGCGGGCGCAATGAGCAGTTCTTC

J gene: TRBJ2-1
D gene: TRBD1
V gene: TRBV7-9
clone size: -
CDR3 protein: CASSTGQGDYNEQFF
CDR3 DNA: TGTGCCAGCAGCACGGGACAGGGGGACTACAATGAGCAGTTCTTC

J gene: TRBJ1-2
D gene: -
V gene: TRBV6-6
clone size: -
CDR3 protein: CASSYSITYGYTF
CDR3 DNA: TGTGCCAGCAGTTACTCGATAACCTATGGCTACACCTTC

J gene: TRBJ2-5
D gene: TRBD2
V gene: TRBV7-8
clone size: -
CDR3 protein: CASSFPGLAGGETQYF
CDR3 DNA: TGTGCCAGCAGCTTCCCGGGACTAGCGGGAGGAGAGACCCAGTACTTC

J gene: TRBJ2-7
D gene: -
V gene: TRBV7-2
clone size: -
CDR3 protein: CASNSPGAGSYEQYF
CDR3 DNA: TGTGCCAGCAACTCCCCGGGGGCAGGGTCCTACGAGCAGTACTTC

J gene: TRBJ1-2
D gene: TRBD1
V gene: TRBV7-2
clone size: -
CDR3 protein: CASSPGQYGYTF
CDR3 DNA: TGTGCCAGCAGCCCGGGACAGTATGGCTACACCTTC

J gene: TRBJ1-1
D gene: -
V gene: TRBV15
clone size: -
CDR3 protein: CATSRAGANTEAFF
CDR3 DNA: TGTGCCACCAGCAGAGCAGGGGCGAACACTGAAGCTTTCTTT

J gene: TRBJ1-1
D gene: -
V gene: TRBV12-3/TRBV12-4
clone size: -
CDR3 protein: CASSLNPGQLNTEAFF
CDR3 DNA: TGTGCCAGCAGTTTAAACCCCGGACAGTTGAACACTGAAGCTTTCTTT

J gene: TRBJ1-2
D gene: -
V gene: TRBV7-3
clone size: -
CDR3 protein: CASSFGGSYGYTF
CDR3 DNA: TGTGCCAGCAGCTTCGGGGGGAGCTATGGCTACACCTTC

J gene: TRBJ2-3
D gene: -
V gene: TRBV6-4
clone size: -
CDR3 protein: CASSVQGGTQYF
CDR3 DNA: TGTGCCAGCAGTGTACAGGGCGGTACGCAGTATTTT

J gene: TRBJ1-2
D gene: -
V gene: TRBV12-3/TRBV12-4
clone size: few
CDR3 protein: CASSSTGFPYGYTF
CDR3 DNA: TGTGCCAGCAGTAGTACAGGGTTCCCTTATGGCTACACCTTC

J gene: TRBJ2-7
D gene: TRBD2
V gene: TRBV7-2
clone size: -
CDR3 protein: CASSHRTSGSGEQYF
CDR3 DNA: TGTGCCAGCAGCCACCGGACTAGCGGGTCGGGTGAGCAGTACTTC

J gene: TRBJ2-7
D gene: -
V gene: TRBV7-3
clone size: -
CDR3 protein: CASSLKGGGNEQYF
CDR3 DNA: TGTGCCAGCAGCTTAAAAGGTGGGGGCAACGAGCAGTACTTC

J gene: TRBJ2-3
D gene: TRBD2
V gene: TRBV5-1
clone size: many
CDR3 protein: CASSQGLAGVDTQYF
CDR3 DNA: TGCGCCAGCAGCCAGGGACTAGCGGGAGTAGATACGCAGTATTTT

J gene: TRBJ2-7
D gene: TRBD1
V gene: TRBV18
clone size: -
CDR3 protein: CASSPSGQSYEQYF
CDR3 DNA: TGTGCCAGCTCACCCTCGGGACAGAGCTACGAGCAGTACTTC

J gene: TRBJ2-1
D gene: TRBD2
V gene: TRBV24-1
clone size: -
CDR3 protein: CATSDSGRASYNEQFF
CDR3 DNA: TGTGCCACCAGTGATAGCGGGAGGGCCTCCTACAATGAGCAGTTCTTC

J gene: TRBJ2-1
D gene: -
V gene: TRBV6-7
clone size: -
CDR3 protein: CASSYNEGSYNEQFF
CDR3 DNA: TGTGCCAGCAGTTACAATGAGGGCTCGTACAATGAGCAGTTCTTC

J gene: TRBJ2-1
D gene: -
V gene: TRBV28
clone size: -
CDR3 protein: CASSRDQYNEQFF
CDR3 DNA: TGTGCCAGCAGTCGGGACCAATACAATGAGCAGTTCTTC

J gene: TRBJ2-3
D gene: TRBD2
V gene: TRBV25-1
clone size: many
CDR3 protein: CASSYAGVPDTQYF
CDR3 DNA: TGTGCCAGCAGCTACGCGGGAGTTCCAGATACGCAGTATTTT

J gene: TRBJ2-7
D gene: TRBD1
V gene: TRBV10-2
clone size: many
CDR3 protein: CASSRQGLIGEQYF
CDR3 DNA: TGCGCCAGCAGTCGACAGGGGTTAATCGGCGAGCAGTACTTC

J gene: TRBJ2-7
D gene: TRBD1
V gene: TRBV7-2
clone size: -
CDR3 protein: CASSLDRGYYEQYF
CDR3 DNA: TGTGCCAGCAGCTTGGACAGGGGGTACTACGAGCAGTACTTC

J gene: TRBJ2-4
D gene: -
V gene: TRBV6-6
clone size: few
CDR3 protein: CASSYYTTNF
CDR3 DNA: TGTGCCAGCAGTTACTACACGACCAACTTC

J gene: TRBJ2-7
D gene: -
V gene: TRBV7-6
clone size: -
CDR3 protein: CASSLESGEPYNEQYF
CDR3 DNA: TGTGCTAGCAGCTTAGAATCGGGGGAGCCCTACAATGAGCAGTACTTC